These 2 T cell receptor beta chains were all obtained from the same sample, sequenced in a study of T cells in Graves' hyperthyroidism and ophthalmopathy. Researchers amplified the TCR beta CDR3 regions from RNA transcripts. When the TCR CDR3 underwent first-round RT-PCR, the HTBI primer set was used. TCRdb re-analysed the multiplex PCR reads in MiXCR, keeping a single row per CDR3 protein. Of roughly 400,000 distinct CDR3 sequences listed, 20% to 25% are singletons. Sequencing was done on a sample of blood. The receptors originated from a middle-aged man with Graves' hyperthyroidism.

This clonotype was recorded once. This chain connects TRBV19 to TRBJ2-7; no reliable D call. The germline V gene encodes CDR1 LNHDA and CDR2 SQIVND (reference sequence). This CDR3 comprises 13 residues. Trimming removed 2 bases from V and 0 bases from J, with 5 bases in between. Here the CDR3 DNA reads TGTGCCAGTAGTATAAGCCTCTCCTACGAGCAGTACTTC. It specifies CASSISLSYEQYF.

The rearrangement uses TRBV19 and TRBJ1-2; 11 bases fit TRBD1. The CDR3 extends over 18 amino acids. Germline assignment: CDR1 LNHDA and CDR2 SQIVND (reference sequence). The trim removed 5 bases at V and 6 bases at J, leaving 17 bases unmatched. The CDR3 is CASSPHRDRGALGNGYTF. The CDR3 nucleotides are TGTGCCAGTAGTCCCCACCGGGACAGGGGGGCACTCGGGAATGGCTACACCTTC.